These 14 T cell receptor beta chains originate from one sample sequenced in a study of beta chain features in type 1 diabetes. Broader study findings: In all four CD4+ subsets, TCRB CDR3 length was significantly, moderately reduced in type 1 diabetes.

What these receptors recognize is not known. Reverse transcribing all isolated RNA meant expressed TCRB transcripts were sequenced. TCRdb's table, derived via immunoSEQ multiplex PCR, lists solely in-frame clones and lacks some. The table shows approximately 150,000 clones, with around 9% occurring only once. Material for sequencing was central memory CD4+ T cells from blood. Every receptor here comes from a man aged 25 to 40 with type 1 diabetes.

The chain is built from TRBV6-5 and TRBJ2-5, with D possibly matching TRBD1 (5 bases). Trimming shortened V by 6 bases and J by 2 bases, and 10 bases separated the two germline ends. The CDR3 is 13 residues long. The germline CDR1 and CDR2 sequences are MNHEY and SVGAGI. Here the CDR3 DNA reads TGTGCCAGCAGGAATACAGGTCAAGAGACCCAGTACTTC. Protein sequence: CASRNTGQETQYF.

In this sample, this clone turned up a few times. The V call is TRBV11-2, the J call TRBJ2-3; 10 nucleotides agree with TRBD2. The CDR3 has 18 residues. The ends lost 6 bases at V and 2 bases at J; junction bases unmatched: 14. Looked up from germline, CDR1 is SGHAT and CDR2 is FQNNGV. The CDR3: CASRGGERGGYNTDTQYF. CDR3 coding DNA: TGTGCCAGCAGGGGAGGAGAGCGGGGGGGCTACAACACAGATACGCAGTATTTT. Full variable domain (outside the CDR3, taken from reference TRBV11-2 and TRBJ2-3): EAGVAQSPRYKIIEKRQSVAFWCNPISGHATLYWYQQILGQGPKLLIQFQNNGVVDDSQLPKDRFSAERLKGVDSTLKIQPAKLEDSAVYLCASRGGERGGYNTDTQYFGPGTRLTVL.

This clone was observed a few times. The same CDR3 arises from other DNA sequences in this sample as well. This rearrangement joins TRBV7-2 to TRBJ1-5; D is undetermined. Germline CDR1 and CDR2: SGHTA and FQGNSA. V shed 6 bases and J shed 4 bases, with 7 bases lying between them. The CDR3 is made up of 12 amino acids. The DNA of the CDR3 is TGTGCCAGCAGTCCCTATAATCAGCCCCAGCATTTT. This translates into CASSPYNQPQHF.

Worth noting for this clone: One end of the junction is discordant with germline, which a read error may explain. The chain has TRBV30 and TRBJ2-1; perhaps TRBD2 as D (6 bases). Germline-derived CDR1 and CDR2 are GTSNPN and SVGIG (reference sequence). The CDR3 extends over 13 amino acids. The CDR3 spells CAWRRDSNNEQFF. CDR3 nucleotide sequence: TGTGCCTGGAGGAGGGACTCCAACAATGAGCAGTTCTTC.

This clone was seen a handful of times. This chain links TRBV6-5 with TRBJ2-1, with TRBD2 matching over 10 bases. The CDR3 covers 13 residues. V lost 7 bases, J lost 6 bases, and 3 bases stayed unmatched. Germline CDR1 MNHEY, CDR2 SVGAGI. This CDR3 is CASKSGGANEQFF. The CDR3 bases are TGTGCCAGCAAGAGCGGGGGGGCCAATGAGCAGTTCTTC.

This clone was counted a few times. V and J are TRBV30 and TRBJ2-3; D is uncertain. The ends were cut back, 3 bases at V and 6 bases at J, with 10 bases in the middle. CDR1 GTSNPN and CDR2 SVGIG come from the germline V gene (reference sequence). The CDR3 totals 12 residues. The CDR3 DNA follows: TGTGCCTGGAGCGAGAGCGCGGATACGCAGTATTTT. The encoded protein is CAWSESADTQYF.

This clone came up a few times. V usage is TRBV2 and J usage is TRBJ1-5, with TRBD1 matching over 10 bases. With V trimmed by 7 bases and J by 2 bases, 8 bases remained unmatched. The CDR3 has 16 amino acids. Germline CDR1 reads SNHLY; CDR2 reads FYNNEI. The CDR3 is CASKERTGGRNQPQHF. The CDR3 DNA sequence: TGTGCCAGCAAAGAGAGGACAGGGGGACGCAATCAGCCCCAGCATTTT.

The table lists this clone with a few counts. The chain is built from TRBV11-3 and TRBJ2-1; TRBD2 matches 10 bases. V was clipped by 3 bases and J by 9 bases; unmatched bases: 8. Germline values: CDR1 SGHNT, CDR2 YENEEA. This CDR3 region has 15 residues. CDR3 protein: CASSFEAGGQGEQFF. CDR3 DNA sequence: TGTGCCAGCAGCTTCGAAGCGGGGGGGCAAGGTGAGCAGTTCTTC.

This chain joins TRBV9 and TRBJ2-1; D might be TRBD2 (6 bases). The CDR3 runs to 13 residues. Trimming removed 4 bases from V and 11 bases from J, with 16 bases in between. Per the germline V gene, CDR1 is SGDLS and CDR2 is YYNGEE. CDR3 sequence reads: CASSLSSGVQQFF. CDR3 DNA: TGTGCCAGCAGCCTCTCCTCGGGAGTCCAGCAGTTCTTC. Full variable domain (rest looked up from reference TRBV9 and TRBJ2-1): DSGVTQTPKHLITATGQRVTLRCSPRSGDLSVYWYQQSLDQGLQFLIQYYNGEERAKGNILERFSAQQFPDLHSELNLSSLELGDSALYFCASSLSSGVQQFFGPGTRLTVL.

This clone was counted between two and nine times. The CDR3 reads CASSLISLRDTEAFF. CDR3 in DNA: TGCGCCAGCAGCCTGATTAGTTTGAGGGACACTGAAGCTTTCTTT. The chain recombines TRBV5-1 with TRBJ1-1; no clear D gene. Germline CDR1 and CDR2: SGHRS and YFSETQ. The CDR3 totals 15 residues. Between the trimmed V and J ends, which lost 4 bases and 3 bases, there was a span of 16 bases.

This clone was counted a few times. The gene calls are TRBV30 and TRBJ2-7; weak D call: TRBD1 (6 bases). V was trimmed by 3 bases and J by 0 bases, leaving 9 bases between them. The CDR3 length is 13 residues. The germline V gene encodes CDR1 GTSNPN and CDR2 SVGIG (reference sequence). CDR3 DNA sequence: TGTGCCTGGAGACAGGGATACTCCTACGAGCAGTACTTC. Translation: CAWRQGYSYEQYF. Combining the CDR3 with reference TRBV30 and TRBJ2-7 gives the whole variable domain SQTIHQWPATLVQPVGSPLSLECTVEGTSNPNLYWYRQAAGRGLQLLFYSVGIGQISSEVPQNLSASRPQDRQFILSSKKLLLSDSGFYLCAWRQGYSYEQYFGPGTRLTVT.

This chain joins TRBV27 and TRBJ2-5, with 8 bases fitting TRBD2. V gave up 8 bases and J gave up 6 bases; unmatched junction bases: 14. The CDR3 runs to 15 residues. Germline assignment: CDR1 MNHEY and CDR2 SMNVEV (reference sequence). In nucleotides, the CDR3 is TGTGCCAGCTCACCCCAGCTAGCGGGTGCCCAGACCCAGTACTTC. Protein: CASSPQLAGAQTQYF.

V and J are TRBV7-2 and TRBJ2-7, with 10 nucleotides matching TRBD2. Germline V CDR1 and CDR2: SGHTA, FQGNSA. The J segment lost 7 bases and the V segment lost 1 base, leaving 7 bases of the junction unmatched. CDR3 length: 15 residues. The CDR3: CASSLVSGGADEQYF. DNA for the CDR3: TGTGCCAGCAGCTTAGTGAGCGGGGGGGCTGATGAGCAGTACTTC.

The gene calls are TRBV5-1 and TRBJ2-5; maybe TRBD2 (5 bases). Looked up from germline, CDR1 is SGHRS and CDR2 is YFSETQ. Trimming shortened V by 4 bases and J by 5 bases, and 18 bases separated the two germline ends. CDR3 length equals 15 residues. The chain's CDR3 is CASSLELTGFETQYF. The CDR3 coding sequence is TGCGCCAGCAGCCTAGAACTGACGGGATTCGAGACCCAGTACTTC.